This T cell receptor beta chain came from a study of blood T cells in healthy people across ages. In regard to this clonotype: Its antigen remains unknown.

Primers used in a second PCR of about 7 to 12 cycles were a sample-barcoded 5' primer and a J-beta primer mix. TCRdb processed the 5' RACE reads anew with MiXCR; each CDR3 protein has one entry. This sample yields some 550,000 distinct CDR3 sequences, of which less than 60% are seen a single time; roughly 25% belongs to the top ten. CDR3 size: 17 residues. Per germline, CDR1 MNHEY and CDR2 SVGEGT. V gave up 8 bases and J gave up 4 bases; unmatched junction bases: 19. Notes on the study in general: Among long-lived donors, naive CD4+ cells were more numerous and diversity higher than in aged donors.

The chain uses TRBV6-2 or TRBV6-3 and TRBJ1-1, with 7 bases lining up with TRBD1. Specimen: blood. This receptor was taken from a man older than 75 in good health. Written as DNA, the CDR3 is TGTGCCAGCCAACGAGACAGGACGACCTCAGGGGGCACTGAAGCTTTCTTT. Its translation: CASQRDRTTSGGTEAFF.